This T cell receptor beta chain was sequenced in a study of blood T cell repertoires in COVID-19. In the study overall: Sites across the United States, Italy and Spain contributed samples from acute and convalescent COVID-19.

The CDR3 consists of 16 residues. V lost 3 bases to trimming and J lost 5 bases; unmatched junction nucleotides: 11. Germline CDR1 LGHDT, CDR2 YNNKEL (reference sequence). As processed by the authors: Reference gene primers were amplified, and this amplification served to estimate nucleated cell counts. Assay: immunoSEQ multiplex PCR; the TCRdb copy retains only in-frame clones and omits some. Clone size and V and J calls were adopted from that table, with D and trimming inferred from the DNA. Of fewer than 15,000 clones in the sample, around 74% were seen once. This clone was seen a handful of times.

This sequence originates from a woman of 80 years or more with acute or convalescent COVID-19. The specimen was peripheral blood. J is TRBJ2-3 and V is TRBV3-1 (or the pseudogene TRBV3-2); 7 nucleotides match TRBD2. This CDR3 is CASSHWEGLAVDTQYF. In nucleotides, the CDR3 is TGTGCCAGCAGCCATTGGGAGGGGCTCGCGGTAGATACGCAGTATTTT.